This record concerns one TCR beta chain sequence. This study enrolled people aged 18 to 89 from about 24 US geographic areas. Individuals in the exposed group had encountered a COVID-19 case within 2 weeks preceding study entry. The data are from a study of blood T cell repertoires in COVID-19. At the level of the study: From the United States, Italy and Spain came samples of acute and convalescent COVID-19. The analysed material was cDNA or gDNA that came from T cells, B-cell-depleted T cells, or PBMCs.

Some clones are missing from TCRdb's copy, which holds only in-frame ones; the method was immunoSEQ multiplex PCR. The sample contains approximately 300,000 clones, roughly nine tenths of which appear only once. The CDR3 is 15 amino acids. Looked up from germline, CDR1 is SNHLY and CDR2 is FYNNEI. The ends were cut back, 5 bases at V and 0 bases at J, with 11 bases in the middle. This sequence joins TRBV2 and TRBJ1-3, with D uncertain. What was sequenced was PBMCs or T cells enriched from blood (not recorded which). This sequence originates from a woman in her thirties who had been exposed to COVID-19. The CDR3 DNA sequence: TGTGCCAGCAGTCCGAAGAGGGTCTCTGGAAACACCATATATTTT. The encoded protein is CASSPKRVSGNTIYF.